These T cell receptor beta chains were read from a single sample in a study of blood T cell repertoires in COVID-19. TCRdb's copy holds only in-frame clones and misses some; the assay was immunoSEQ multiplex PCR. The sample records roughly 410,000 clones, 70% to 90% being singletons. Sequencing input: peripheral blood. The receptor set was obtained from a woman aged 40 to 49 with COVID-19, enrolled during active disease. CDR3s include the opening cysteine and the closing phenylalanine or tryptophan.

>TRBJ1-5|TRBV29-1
CSVVPGRGDQPQHF
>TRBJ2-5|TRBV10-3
CAVAGLAGVKETQYF
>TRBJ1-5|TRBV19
CASSRDRGSNQPQHF
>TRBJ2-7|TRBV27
CASTRDGSYEQYF
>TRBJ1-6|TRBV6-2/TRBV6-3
CASSTGTENSPLHF
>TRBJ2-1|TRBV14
CASSRGLAATDYNEQFF
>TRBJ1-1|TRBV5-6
CASTTRGPPWNTEAFF
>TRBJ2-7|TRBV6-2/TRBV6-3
CASSSVGISYEQYF
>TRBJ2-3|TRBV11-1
CASSTRAGPRDTQYF
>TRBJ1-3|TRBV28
CASSFRGPGNTIYF
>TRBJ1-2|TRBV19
CASSILARDYGYTF
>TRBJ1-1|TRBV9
CASSVGGGLRNTEAFF
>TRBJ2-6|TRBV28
CASSVQSGANVLTF
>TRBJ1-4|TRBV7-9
CASSLGFFEGGAYEKLFF
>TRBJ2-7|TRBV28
CASSPGGYEQYF
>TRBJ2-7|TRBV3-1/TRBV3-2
CASSRAGTSFIGQYF
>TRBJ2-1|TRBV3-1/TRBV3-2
CASSRTGGADEQFF
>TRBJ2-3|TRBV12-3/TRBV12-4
CASSSYTQYF
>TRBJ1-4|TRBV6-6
CASSYPTGDMSEKLFF
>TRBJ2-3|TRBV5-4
CASSLRLDTQYF
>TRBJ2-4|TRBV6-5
CAGVHIVGGKNIQYF
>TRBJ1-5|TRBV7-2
CASSLDGGGRYF
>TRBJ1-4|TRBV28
CASSLGAATNEKLFF
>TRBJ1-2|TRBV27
CATKDRALANYGYTF
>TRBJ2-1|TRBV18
CASSLRLAGEDEQFF
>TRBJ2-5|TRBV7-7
CASSSGGQSGETQYF
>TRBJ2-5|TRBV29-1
CSVVAGGETQYF
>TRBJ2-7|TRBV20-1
CSAIFRDEQYF
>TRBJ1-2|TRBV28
CACWAGNRGGYTF
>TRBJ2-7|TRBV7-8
CASSFEQGVSEQYF
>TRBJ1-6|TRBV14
CASSQVAGGSLSYNSPLHF
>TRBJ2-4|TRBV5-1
CASSLAPSVAKNIQYF
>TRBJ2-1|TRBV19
CASSIDPRSDEQFF
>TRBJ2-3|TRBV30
CAWTAFGGNRDTQYF
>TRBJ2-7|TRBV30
CAWSNSGLLKASYEQYF
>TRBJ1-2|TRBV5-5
CASSPRVDYGYTF
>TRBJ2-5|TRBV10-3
CAISDPAMQETQYF
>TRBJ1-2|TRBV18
CASSQSGRVDYGYTF
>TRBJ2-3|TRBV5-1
CASSHGQAGTDTQYF
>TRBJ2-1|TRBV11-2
CASSPRTSDYNEQFF
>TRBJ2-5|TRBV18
CASSGPGETQYF
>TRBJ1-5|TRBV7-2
CASSYRGTGGDQPQHF
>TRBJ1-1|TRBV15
CATSRDRGVSAEAFF
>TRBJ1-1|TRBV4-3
CASSQTGPGTEAFF
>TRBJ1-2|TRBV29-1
CSVEDLRSSGGYTF